This TCR beta chain was sequenced in a study of T cell repertoires in cytomegalovirus infection. The J segment lost 6 bases and the V segment lost 3 bases, leaving 13 bases of the junction unmatched. The CDR3 consists of 17 residues. Germline assignment: CDR1 MDHEN and CDR2 SYDVKM. This clonotype came up many times. Its specificity is unknown. TCRdb reprocessed the reads with MiXCR, giving one entry per CDR3 protein. This sample has about 110,000 distinct CDR3 sequences, with over 9% found just once. The V gene is TRBV28, the J gene TRBJ2-1; 8 bases align to TRBD1. Sequenced sample: PBMCs, sequenced either directly or after in vitro stimulation (not recorded which). The TCR comes from a human donor in good health (CMV status not recorded). Some clones in this sample may be carry-over from other donors' samples. The CDR3 DNA follows: TGTGCCAGCAGTTTTAGTACAGGGGGTTTGGTTGGCAATGAGCAGTTCTTC. The encoded protein is CASSFSTGGLVGNEQFF.